This record looks at one TCR beta chain sequence and its context. What it binds is unknown. This record comes from a study of vaccination and CD4 T cells after COVID-19. Once obtained from cultured CD4+ T cells, the DNA was sequenced using the Oncomine TCR Beta short-read assay. TCRdb analysed the PCR reads with MiXCR anew, one entry per CDR3 protein. The sample gives about 20,000 distinct CDR3 sequences, about 71% of which show up once; 4.5% to 7% is in the top ten. Study-wide results and caveats: With convalescent patients, a median approximately 90% of reactive clones emerged solely after vaccination.

This CDR3 region has 14 residues. The V end lost 5 bases, the J end lost 5 bases, and 16 bases lay between the germline ends. Per the germline V gene, CDR1 is DFQATT and CDR2 is SNEGSKA (reference sequence). Treatment denoted: roughly 10-day PBMC culture with coronavirus spike peptide pools or control peptides (ViraFEST assay). Antigen-specific T cells were expanded with peptide pools by ViraFEST, and TCRs were then sequenced. Half of the medium was exchanged for fresh IL-2 medium, first on day 3 and then on day 7. The chain combines TRBV20-1 with TRBJ2-4; D assignment may be TRBD1 or TRBD2 (5 bases each). The sequence came from a human donor who had recovered from COVID-19. Material for sequencing was CD4+ T cells from blood, cultured in vitro. The CDR3 is CSAPLRGIENIQYF. The CDR3, as DNA: TGCAGTGCTCCCTTGAGGGGCATAGAAAACATTCAGTACTTC.